One sample yielded the 24 T cell receptor beta chains listed below, sequenced in a study of CD8+CD57+ T cells in acquired aplastic anemia (dated by TCRdb to about 2018). Sequenced on an Illumina HiSeq 2000. Genomic DNA served as template for TCR beta VDJ combination and CDR3 sequence profiling. TCRdb reprocessed the public reads (quality trimming at Q25 with fastp, clone calling with MiXCR) and kept in-frame beta chains. Entries that share a CDR3 protein sequence are merged under the most common genes and DNA. This sample holds about 81,000 distinct CDR3 sequences; 40% to 50% were observed only once. Of the sample, around 63% falls within the top ten clones. Sequencing was performed on sorted CD4+, CD8+, or CD8+CD57+ T cells (not recorded which) from PBMCs. These receptors came from a human donor in good health, serving as a control.

V usage is TRBV7-3 and J usage is TRBJ1-4, with D maybe TRBD1 (5 bases). The V end was cut by 5 bases, the J end by 7 bases, with 11 bases between. The CDR3 totals 13 residues. The germline CDR1 and CDR2 sequences are SGHTA and FQGTGA. CDR3 sequence: CASSRGDGEKLFF. DNA for the CDR3: TGTGCCAGCAGCCGGGGGGATGGTGAAAAACTGTTTTTT.

The gene calls are TRBV7-9 and TRBJ1-3, with D unclear. Between the trimmed V and J ends, which lost 5 bases and 0 bases, there was a span of 8 bases. The CDR3 covers 14 residues. Germline V gene sequence: CDR1 SEHNR, CDR2 FQNEAQ (reference sequence). CDR3 sequence: CASSAPGSGNTIYF. DNA for the CDR3: TGTGCCAGCAGCGCACCGGGCTCTGGAAACACCATATATTTT.

Ten or more counts support this clonotype. In DNA, the CDR3 is TGTGCCAGCATCCTATACACTCAGCCCCAGCATTTT. This codes for CASILYTQPQHF. The chain recombines TRBV6-1 with TRBJ1-5, with no clear D. The CDR3 runs 12 residues. V was clipped by 7 bases and J by 6 bases, with 10 bases between them. CDR1 and CDR2 from the germline V gene are MNHNS and SASEGT.

This clonotype has just a few counts. V usage is TRBV4-1 and J usage is TRBJ1-6; the D is unclear. V lost 3 bases to trimming and J lost 5 bases, with 2 bases between them. Germline lookup yields CDR1 MGHRA and CDR2 YSYEKL. This CDR3 region has 12 residues. The DNA of the CDR3 is TGCGCCAGCAGCCACAATAATTCACCCCTCCACTTT. Its translation is CASSHNNSPLHF.

The rearrangement joins TRBV24-1 to TRBJ1-2; no reliable D call. CDR1 KGHDR and CDR2 SFDVKD come from the germline V gene. The CDR3 covers 11 residues. Trimming removed 5 bases from V and 7 bases from J, with 7 bases in between. CDR3: CATSAGFGYTF. As DNA, the CDR3 is TGTGCCACCAGTGCGGGGTTTGGCTACACCTTC.

This clonotype showed up many times. The J gene is TRBJ2-7, the V gene TRBV5-5; TRBD2 aligns across 11 bases. After removal of 3 bases from V and 2 bases from J, the junction contained 4 bases not matched to a gene. This CDR3 spans 15 amino acids. Looked up from germline, CDR1 is SGHKS and CDR2 is YYEKEE (reference sequence). The CDR3 DNA follows: TGTGCCAGCAGCTCCCGACTAGCGGGACCCTACGAGCAGTACTTC. This gives the protein CASSSRLAGPYEQYF. The entire variable domain, with the rest obtained from reference TRBV5-5 and TRBJ2-7, is as follows: DAGVTQSPTHLIKTRGQQVTLRCSPISGHKSVSWYQQVLGQGPQFIFQYYEKEERGRGNFPDRFSARQFPNYSSELNVNALLLGDSALYLCASSSRLAGPYEQYFGPGTRLTVT.

This chain connects TRBV4-2 to TRBJ2-2; D is unresolved. Germline V gene lookup returns CDR1 LGHNA and CDR2 YNFKEQ. The ends were cut back, 4 bases at V and 2 bases at J, with 20 bases in the middle. The CDR3 is made up of 18 amino acids. The CDR3 DNA is TGTGCCAGCAGCCCAGAGGAAACGACATCAACTAACACCGGGGAGCTGTTTTTT. As protein: CASSPEETTSTNTGELFF.

V is TRBV7-7 and J is TRBJ1-6, with D uncertain. V was clipped by 5 bases and J by 8 bases, with 10 bases between them. This CDR3 contains 13 residues. Germline loops: CDR1 SSHAT, CDR2 FNYEAQ (reference sequence). CDR3 sequence reads: CASSPSRYSPLHF. The CDR3 DNA sequence: TGTGCCAGCAGCCCCAGTCGTTATTCACCCCTCCACTTT.

The chain employs TRBV15 and TRBJ2-3; 12 bases match TRBD2. V shed 3 bases and J 4 bases; nucleotides not matched to a gene: 5. Germline V gene lookup returns CDR1 LNHNV and CDR2 YYDKDF (reference sequence). The CDR3 runs 16 residues. The CDR3 coding sequence is TGTGCCACCAGCAGGGGACTAGCGGGTCTCTCAGATACGCAGTATTTT. Translating gives CATSRGLAGLSDTQYF.

The genes are TRBV11-3 and TRBJ2-7; 9 bases line up with TRBD1. Trimming removed 8 bases from V and 4 bases from J; junction bases left unmatched: 12. Germline V gene sequence: CDR1 SGHNT, CDR2 YENEEA. The CDR3 has 15 residues. For the CDR3, the DNA is TGTGCCAGCTCAGGTTTGGGGACAGGGCCGTACGAGCAGTACTTC. Translated: CASSGLGTGPYEQYF.

The chain joins TRBV20-1 to TRBJ2-7; D not certain. The V gene's germline CDR1 is DFQATT and CDR2 SNEGSKA (reference sequence). Trimming cost V 3 bases and J 3 bases, with 15 bases left between them. This CDR3 contains 14 residues. CDR3 region: CSASSDSTGYEQYF. The CDR3 DNA reads as TGCAGTGCTAGCTCTGACTCAACTGGCTACGAGCAGTACTTC.

The sample holds a few counts of this clonotype. The J gene is TRBJ2-5, the V gene TRBV25-1; 7 bases are shared with TRBD2. The germline CDR1 and CDR2 sequences are MGHDK and SYGVNS. V lost 6 bases to trimming and J lost 5 bases; unmatched junction nucleotides: 12. The CDR3 extends over 15 amino acids. In DNA form, the CDR3 reads TGTGCCAGCAGCTTCCCTAGCGGTCCACGGGAGACCCAGTACTTC. As protein: CASSFPSGPRETQYF.

The chain links TRBV7-9 to TRBJ2-7; D call uncertain. Germline V gene lookup returns CDR1 SEHNR and CDR2 FQNEAQ (reference sequence). Deletions cut 10 bases from V and 5 bases from J, with 12 bases between. This CDR3 has 11 residues. The CDR3 region has the DNA TGTGCCATTACGGATAAGGACGAGCAGTACTTC. It specifies CAITDKDEQYF.

The rearrangement uses TRBV25-1 and TRBJ1-2; D perhaps matches TRBD1 (5 bases). The CDR3 contains 15 residues. CDR1 is MGHDK and CDR2 is SYGVNS in the germline V gene. The V and J ends lost 5 bases and 0 bases respectively, with 13 bases between them. The CDR3 region has the DNA TGTGCCAGCAGTCCCTGGGGGGGGGCTAACTATGGCTACACCTTC. The encoded protein is CASSPWGGANYGYTF.

This clonotype was seen ten or more times. The chain employs TRBV19 and TRBJ1-3, with unresolved D. In germline, CDR1 is LNHDA, CDR2 SQIVND (reference sequence). The CDR3 has 15 amino acids. V was trimmed by 9 bases and J by 0 bases, leaving 15 bases between them. CDR3 DNA: TGTGCCAGCGGTTTGTCCTTGGGCTCTGGAAACACCATATATTTT. Protein: CASGLSLGSGNTIYF.

V is TRBV29-1 and J is TRBJ2-3; D may be TRBD1 (6 bases). The CDR3 is made up of 13 amino acids. Trimming left V 8 bases short and J 3 bases short, with 15 bases between. Germline assignment: CDR1 SQVTM and CDR2 ANQGSEA. The CDR3 region is CSRYDRQTDTQYF. CDR3 nucleotide sequence: TGCAGCCGTTACGACAGGCAGACAGATACGCAGTATTTT.

The chain joins TRBV25-1 to TRBJ1-1; D is unclear. V lost 3 bases, J lost 1 base, and 6 bases lay in between. The CDR3 extends over 13 amino acids. Germline loops: CDR1 MGHDK, CDR2 SYGVNS. The chain's CDR3 is CASSDMGNTEAFF. CDR3 nucleotides: TGTGCCAGCAGTGATATGGGGAACACTGAAGCTTTCTTT.

This clonotype was picked up many times. The chain couples TRBV7-9 to TRBJ2-5; a possible D gene is TRBD2 (5 bases). V lost 3 bases and J lost 3, with 11 bases in between. The CDR3 consists of 14 residues. Germline V gene data show CDR1 as SEHNR and CDR2 as FQNEAQ (reference sequence). In nucleotides, the CDR3 is TGTGCCAGCAGCTTGTTGAGCGGAGAAGAGACCCAGTACTTC. This sequence encodes CASSLLSGEETQYF.

V is TRBV27 and J is TRBJ2-7, with 12 positions matching TRBD2. V lost 3 bases and J lost 0; bases outside the gene matches: 6. The CDR3 spans 17 residues. Germline CDR1 is MNHEY and CDR2 is SMNVEV (reference sequence). The CDR3 region is CASSFLLAGGPSYEQYF. The CDR3 DNA reads as TGTGCCAGCAGTTTTCTCCTAGCGGGGGGGCCCTCCTACGAGCAGTACTTC.

Comments on this clonotype: It may be a read error: a sequence one base away is much more abundant. In DNA form, the CDR3 reads TGTGCCTGGGGTGTGGACGGCTACGAGCAGTACTTC. Protein: CAWGVDGYEQYF. The chain uses TRBV30 and TRBJ2-7; D not resolved. Germline V gene sequence: CDR1 GTSNPN, CDR2 SVGIG (reference sequence). The CDR3 is 12 residues long.

The V gene is TRBV24-1, the J gene TRBJ1-2; 7 nucleotides line up with TRBD1. V shed 5 bases, J shed 8 bases, and the junction held 13 bases outside the gene matches. The V gene's germline CDR1 is KGHDR and CDR2 SFDVKD. The CDR3 spans 15 residues. DNA for the CDR3: TGTGCCACCAGTGCTAGTAGGTCCAGGGGGAACGGCTACACCTTC. Its protein product is CATSASRSRGNGYTF.

In regard to this clonotype: Its ends do not fully match the called genes, so a read error is possible. This CDR3 is CASGLDGVWTDTQYF. The CDR3 DNA is TGTGCCAGCGGTTTAGACGGGGTGTGGACAGATACGCAGTATTTT. The chain is built from TRBV12-3 or TRBV12-4 and TRBJ2-3; D possibly corresponds to TRBD2 (5 bases). This CDR3 spans 15 amino acids.

There are a few counts of this clonotype. The gene calls are TRBV5-1 and TRBJ2-5; 8 bases agree with TRBD2. CDR3 size: 17 residues. Germline lookup yields CDR1 SGHRS and CDR2 YFSETQ. The V segment lost 0 bases and the J segment 5 bases; nucleotides outside the gene matches: 12. This CDR3 reads CASSLGPGRGGWETQYF. As DNA, the CDR3 is TGCGCCAGCAGCTTGGGGCCAGGCCGGGGGGGCTGGGAGACCCAGTACTTC.

This clonotype was counted between two and nine times. The chain combines TRBV28 with TRBJ2-1; D remains unclear. The CDR3 contains 10 residues. V was pared by 3 bases and J by 6 bases, with 0 bases between. Germline V CDR1 and CDR2: MDHEN, SYDVKM. The CDR3 region is CASSFNEQFF. CDR3 DNA: TGTGCCAGCAGTTTCAATGAGCAGTTCTTC.